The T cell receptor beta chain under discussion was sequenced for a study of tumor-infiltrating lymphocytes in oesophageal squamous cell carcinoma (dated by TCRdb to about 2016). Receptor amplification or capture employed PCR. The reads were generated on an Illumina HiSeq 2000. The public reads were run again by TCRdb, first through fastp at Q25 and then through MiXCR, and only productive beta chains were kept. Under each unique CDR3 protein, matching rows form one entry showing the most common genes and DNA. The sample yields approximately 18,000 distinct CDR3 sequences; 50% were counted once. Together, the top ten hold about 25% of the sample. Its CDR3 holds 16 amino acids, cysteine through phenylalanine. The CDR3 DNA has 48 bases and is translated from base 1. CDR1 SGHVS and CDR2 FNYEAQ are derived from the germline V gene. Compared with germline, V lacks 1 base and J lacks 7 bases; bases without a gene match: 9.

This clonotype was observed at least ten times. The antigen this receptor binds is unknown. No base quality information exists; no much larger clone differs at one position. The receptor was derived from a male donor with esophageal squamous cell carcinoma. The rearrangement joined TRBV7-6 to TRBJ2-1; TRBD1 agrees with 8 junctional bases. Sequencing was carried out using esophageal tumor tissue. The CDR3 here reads CASSLVSSGGSNEQFF. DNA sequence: TGTGCCAGCAGCTTAGTGTCTTCAGGGGGCTCGAATGAGCAGTTCTTC.